The 22 T cell receptor beta chains below come from one sample, sequenced in a study of blood T cell repertoires in COVID-19. Clones were read by immunoSEQ multiplex PCR, and TCRdb kept only the in-frame ones, dropping some. The data hold about 98,000 clones, with roughly 87% observed a single time. What was sequenced was peripheral blood. These receptors all come from an older man with acute or convalescent COVID-19.

In this sample, this clone turned up once. V is TRBV5-1 and J is TRBJ1-1; TRBD1 matches at 7 bases. J gave up 6 bases and V 1 base, and 6 bases lay outside the gene matches. CDR1 is SGHRS, CDR2 YFSETQ, per germline. The CDR3 consists of 14 residues. CDR3 amino acids: CASSLSDRVAEAFF. CDR3 sequence (DNA): TGCGCCAGCAGCTTGAGCGACAGGGTGGCTGAAGCTTTCTTT.

This clone was recorded only once. This same CDR3 is encoded by further DNA sequences in the sample. This chain joins TRBV5-1 and TRBJ1-6; D remains unclear. Looked up from germline, CDR1 is SGHRS and CDR2 is YFSETQ. This CDR3 comprises 14 residues. The V end lost 0 bases, the J end lost 7 bases, and 8 bases lay between the germline ends. The CDR3 sequence: CASSLVGENSPLHF. In nucleotides, the CDR3 is TGCGCCAGCAGCTTGGTCGGGGAAAATTCACCCCTCCACTTT.

V is TRBV29-1 and J is TRBJ1-4; 10 bases align to TRBD1. Trimming cost V 4 bases and J 3 bases; bases outside gene matches: 2. The CDR3 is made up of 14 amino acids. The germline gives CDR1 SQVTM, CDR2 ANQGSEA. In DNA, the CDR3 is TGCAGCGTTGGACAGGGGGCGGCTAATGAAAAACTGTTTTTT. Protein: CSVGQGAANEKLFF.

The gene calls are TRBV19 and TRBJ1-2, with D maybe TRBD1 (6 bases). Germline CDR1 LNHDA, CDR2 SQIVND (reference sequence). V dropped 5 bases and J dropped 8 bases, with 12 bases sitting between them. The CDR3 extends over 12 amino acids. The CDR3, as DNA: TGTGCCAGTAGTCAGGGGTACTGGGGCTACACCTTC. Protein product: CASSQGYWGYTF.

This rearrangement joins TRBV28 to TRBJ2-7; D uncertain. With 3 bases removed from V and 6 bases from J, the gap between germline ends came to 15 bases. The CDR3 has 14 amino acids. Germline V gene sequence: CDR1 MDHEN, CDR2 SYDVKM. CDR3 nucleotides: TGTGCCAGCAGTTTCCCCCATTTAGGCGGCGAGCAGTACTTC. Its translation: CASSFPHLGGEQYF.

The chain combines TRBV5-1 with TRBJ1-4; D may be TRBD1 (6 bases). This CDR3 has 15 amino acids. The germline V and J ends were trimmed by 4 bases and 4 bases, with 14 bases remaining between them. Germline assignment: CDR1 SGHRS and CDR2 YFSETQ. CDR3 region: CASSQDSQRNEKLFF. The CDR3 DNA reads TGCGCCAGCAGCCAGGACAGTCAACGTAATGAAAAACTGTTTTTT. The variable domain in full, completed from reference TRBV5-1 and TRBJ1-4, reads KAGVTQTPRYLIKTRGQQVTLSCSPISGHRSVSWYQQTPGQGLQFLFEYFSETQRNKGNFPGRFSGRQFSNSRSEMNVSTLELGDSALYLCASSQDSQRNEKLFFGSGTQLSVL.

The chain links TRBV5-1 to TRBJ1-1; D gene unclear. In germline, CDR1 is SGHRS, CDR2 YFSETQ. The V end lost 2 bases, the J end lost 2 bases, and 10 bases lay between the germline ends. There are 14 residues in the CDR3. The CDR3 here is CASSFGEDNTEAFF. The CDR3 coding sequence is TGCGCCAGCAGCTTCGGGGAGGATAACACTGAAGCTTTCTTT.

The chain links TRBV3-1 (or the pseudogene TRBV3-2) to TRBJ1-2, with D unclear. Germline V gives CDR1 LGHDT, CDR2 YNNKEL (reference sequence). CDR3 size: 16 residues. The ends were cut back, 2 bases at V and 6 bases at J, with 19 bases in the middle. The CDR3 sequence: CASSQKRRRGIDGYTF. In DNA, the CDR3 is TGTGCCAGCAGCCAAAAAAGGAGGCGAGGGATCGATGGCTACACCTTC.

The genes are TRBV6-4 and TRBJ1-5; D remains unclear. The CDR3 consists of 13 residues. Germline CDR1 reads MRHNA; CDR2 reads SNTAGT. V lost 3 bases, J lost 7 bases, and 10 bases lay in between. The CDR3 region is CASSEEIGQPQHF. The CDR3 DNA is TGTGCCAGCAGTGAGGAGATCGGACAGCCCCAGCATTTT.

There are a few counts of this clone. The chain couples TRBV6-5 to TRBJ1-2; 10 bases map to TRBD1. The CDR3 totals 15 residues. Germline V gene sequence: CDR1 MNHEY, CDR2 SVGAGI. V lost 5 bases and J lost 7; bases outside the gene matches: 10. The DNA for the CDR3 is TGTGCCAGCAGTCGCCTAGACAGGGGGCAAGGTGGCTACACCTTC. Translation: CASSRLDRGQGGYTF.

The gene calls are TRBV9 and TRBJ2-1; a weak D match, TRBD2 (5 bases). V lost 7 bases and J 5 bases, leaving 10 bases between the germline ends. Germline lookup yields CDR1 SGDLS and CDR2 YYNGEE. CDR3 length equals 12 residues. As DNA, the CDR3 is TGTGCCAGCCCCAGGACTGACAATGAGCAGTTCTTC. It is translated as CASPRTDNEQFF.

Only one count was recorded for this clone. V is TRBV7-8 and J is TRBJ1-6; perhaps TRBD1 as D (6 bases). Trimming stripped 3 bases from V and 7 bases from J, with 13 bases between. Germline CDR1 and CDR2: SGHVS and FQNEAQ. The CDR3 length is 15 residues. CDR3 bases: TGTGCCAGCAGCTTTAATGGACAGACAAATTCACCCCTCCACTTT. Its protein is CASSFNGQTNSPLHF.

This clone was seen a few times. The chain employs TRBV4-2 and TRBJ2-7, with a possible D match to TRBD2 (6 bases). CDR3 length: 17 amino acids. Trimming took 0 bases from V and 2 from J, leaving 17 bases between them. The germline CDR1 and CDR2 sequences are LGHNA and YNFKEQ. Here the CDR3 reads CASSQDLGAGRPYEQYF. The DNA for the CDR3 is TGTGCCAGCAGCCAAGATCTAGGGGCAGGGAGGCCCTACGAGCAGTACTTC.

The chain joins TRBV18 to TRBJ2-1; 10 positions agree with TRBD1. CDR3 length equals 15 residues. Germline V gene lookup returns CDR1 KGHSH and CDR2 LQKENI. The V gene end was trimmed by 3 bases and the J gene end by 3 bases; junction bases not matched to a gene: 2. The CDR3 region is CASSPGQGYYNEQFF. CDR3 coding DNA: TGTGCCAGCTCACCGGGACAGGGGTACTACAATGAGCAGTTCTTC. The full variable domain, in which reference TRBV18 and TRBJ2-1 provide the parts outside the CDR3, is NAGVMQNPRHLVRRRGQEARLRCSPMKGHSHVYWYRQLPEEGLKFMVYLQKENIIDESGMPKERFSAEFPKEGPSILRIQQVVRGDSAAYFCASSPGQGYYNEQFFGPGTRLTVL.

This clone was detected only once. V is TRBV7-3 and J is TRBJ2-7; tentatively, D is TRBD1 (6 bases). The CDR3 contains 13 residues. The germline V and J ends were trimmed by 4 bases and 2 bases, with 9 bases remaining between them. Germline CDR1 SGHTA, CDR2 FQGTGA. The CDR3 is CASSWGPAYEQYF. CDR3 sequence (DNA): TGTGCCAGCAGCTGGGGGCCAGCCTACGAGCAGTACTTC.

The chain carries TRBV12-5 and TRBJ1-1, with a possible D match to TRBD1 (6 bases). The germline CDR1 and CDR2 sequences are LGHNT and FRNRAP. Trimming left V 7 bases short and J 0 bases short, with 9 bases between. This CDR3 has 13 amino acids. As DNA, the CDR3 is TGTGCTAGTGCCTCAGGGGTGAACACTGAAGCTTTCTTT. The encoded protein is CASASGVNTEAFF.

The genes are TRBV19 and TRBJ1-5; 9 bases match TRBD1. The V gene's germline CDR1 is LNHDA and CDR2 SQIVND (reference sequence). V lost 8 bases, J lost 2 bases, and 7 bases stayed unmatched. CDR3 size: 15 residues. CDR3 coding DNA: TGTGCCAGTGGGGACAGGGTTGTTGGCAATCAGCCCCAGCATTTT. Residues: CASGDRVVGNQPQHF.

The chain is built from TRBV7-9 and TRBJ2-3, with a tentative D call TRBD2 (6 bases). Germline V gene sequence: CDR1 SEHNR, CDR2 FQNEAQ (reference sequence). V dropped 5 bases and J dropped 5 bases, with 14 bases sitting between them. The CDR3 is made up of 14 amino acids. CDR3 sequence (DNA): TGTGCCAGCAGCCGTTCTATGGGGGGAGATACGCAGTATTTT. Amino acids: CASSRSMGGDTQYF.

This chain links TRBV5-1 with TRBJ1-6, with D maybe TRBD1 (5 bases). The CDR3 runs to 13 residues. Trimming removed 0 bases at V and 10 bases at J, with 8 bases between. Looked up from germline, CDR1 is SGHRS and CDR2 is YFSETQ. The CDR3 DNA follows: TGCGCCAGCAGCTTGGCAGGGCGGTCACCCCTCCACTTT. Its protein is CASSLAGRSPLHF.

The chain uses TRBV5-4 and TRBJ2-3; D is uncertain. V was trimmed by 0 bases and J by 2 bases, leaving 16 bases between them. CDR3 length equals 17 residues. CDR1 and CDR2 (germline): SGHNT, YYREEE (reference sequence). In DNA form, the CDR3 reads TGTGCCAGCAGCTTGGCCGTCCCAAGCGAGAACACAGATACGCAGTATTTT. It specifies CASSLAVPSENTDTQYF.

The CDR3 region is CASQRGQRTDTQYF. For the CDR3, the DNA is TGTGCCAGCCAACGTGGACAGCGCACAGATACGCAGTATTTT. This sequence joins TRBV7-2 and TRBJ2-3, with D tentatively TRBD1 (6 bases). The CDR3 totals 14 residues. V was trimmed by 8 bases and J by 1 base, leaving 13 bases between them. The germline V gene encodes CDR1 SGHTA and CDR2 FQGNSA. Looking up the rest from reference TRBV7-2 and TRBJ2-3 gives the full variable domain: GAGVSQSPSNKVTEKGKDVELRCDPISGHTALYWYRQSLGQGLEFLIYFQGNSAPDKSGLPSDRFSAERTGGSVSTLTIQRTQQEDSAVYLCASQRGQRTDTQYFGPGTRLTVL.

The chain has TRBV6-5 and TRBJ2-7; 7 nucleotides match TRBD1. Germline assignment: CDR1 MNHEY and CDR2 SVGAGI. After removal of 4 bases from V and 5 bases from J, the junction contained 8 bases not matched to a gene. The CDR3 length is 14 residues. The CDR3 spells CASSSLQGSHEQYF. CDR3 nucleotides: TGTGCCAGCAGTTCTCTACAGGGGTCCCACGAGCAGTACTTC.